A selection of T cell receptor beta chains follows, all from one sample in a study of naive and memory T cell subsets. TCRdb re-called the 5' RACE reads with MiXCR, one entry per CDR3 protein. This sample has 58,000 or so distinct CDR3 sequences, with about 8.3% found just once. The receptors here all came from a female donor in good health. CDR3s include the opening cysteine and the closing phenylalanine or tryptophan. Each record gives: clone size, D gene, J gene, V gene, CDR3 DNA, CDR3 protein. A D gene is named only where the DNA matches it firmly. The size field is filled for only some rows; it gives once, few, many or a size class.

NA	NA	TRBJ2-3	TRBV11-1	TGTGCCAGCAGTGAACAAATCTTACAAGGGCCAGATACGCAGTATTTT	CASSEQILQGPDTQYF
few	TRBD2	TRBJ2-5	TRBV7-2	TGTGCCAGCAGCGCCCCCTTGGCGGGGGAGGAGACCCAGTACTTC	CASSAPLAGEETQYF
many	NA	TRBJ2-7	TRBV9	TGTGCCAGCAGCGTAGGACTACGCCACTCCTACGAGCAGTACTTC	CASSVGLRHSYEQYF
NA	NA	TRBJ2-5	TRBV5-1	TGCGCCAGCAGCCGGACTAAAGAGACCCAGTACTTC	CASSRTKETQYF
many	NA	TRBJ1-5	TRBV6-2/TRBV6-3	TGTGCCAGCGCCGACTACACCAATCAGCCCCAGCATTTT	CASADYTNQPQHF
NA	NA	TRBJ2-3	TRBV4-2	TGTGCCAGCAGCCAAGTGCCGGGGGCTAGCACAGATACGCAGTATTTT	CASSQVPGASTDTQYF
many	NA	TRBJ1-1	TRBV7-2	TGTGCCAGCAGCCCACGGGACGGGAAAGCTTTCTTT	CASSPRDGKAFF
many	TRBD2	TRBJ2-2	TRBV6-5	TGTGCCAGCCGACTAGCGGGGGCCGTCGGGGAGCTGTTTTTT	CASRLAGAVGELFF
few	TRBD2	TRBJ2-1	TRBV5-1	TGCGCCAGCAGACCCCAGCATAGGCGGGGGTACAATGAGCAGTTCTTC	CASRPQHRRGYNEQFF
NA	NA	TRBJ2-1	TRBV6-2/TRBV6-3	TGTGCCAGCAGTTCCCGACAGAATCCCTACAATGAGCAGTTCTTC	CASSSRQNPYNEQFF
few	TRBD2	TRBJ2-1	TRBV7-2	TGTGCCAGCAGCCCCGGTTCGATAGCGGGGGTCAATGAGCAGTTCTTC	CASSPGSIAGVNEQFF
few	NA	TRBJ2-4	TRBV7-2	TGTGCCAGCAGCTTGGATCGGTCAGGGGACATTCAGTACTTC	CASSLDRSGDIQYF
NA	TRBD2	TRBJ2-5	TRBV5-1	TGCGCCAGCAGCTCCGGGACTAGCGGGACCCTAGGGACCCAGTACTTC	CASSSGTSGTLGTQYF
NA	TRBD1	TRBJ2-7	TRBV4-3	TGCGCCAGCAGCCAAGCCACCGGGACAGGGGGGTACAAGCAGTACTTC	CASSQATGTGGYKQYF
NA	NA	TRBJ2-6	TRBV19	TGTGCCAGTAGTCCCCAGATTTCCTCTGGGGCCAACGTCCTGACTTTC	CASSPQISSGANVLTF
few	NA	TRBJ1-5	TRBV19	TGTGCCAGTAGTATGAACCGGGGGTATAGCAATCAGCCCCAGCATTTT	CASSMNRGYSNQPQHF
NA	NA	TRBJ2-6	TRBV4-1	TGCGCCAGCAGCCAAGGTTATATAGACCCCAGAAAAGTCCTGACTTTC	CASSQGYIDPRKVLTF
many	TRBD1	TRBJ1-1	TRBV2	TGTGCCAGCAACCTTCTGACAGGGGTAGGGGCTGAAGCTTTCTTT	CASNLLTGVGAEAFF
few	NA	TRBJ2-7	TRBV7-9	TGTGCCAGCAGCGCCGTATCGGCAGGCCCCTACAACGAGCAGTACTTC	CASSAVSAGPYNEQYF
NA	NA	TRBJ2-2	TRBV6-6	TGTGCCAGCAGTGTGGGGTGGATTCATGGGCTGTTTTTT	CASSVGWIHGLFF
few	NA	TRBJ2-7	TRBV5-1	TGCGCCAGCAGCTCCGAGCCGGCCCCGCAGGGGGAGCAGTACTTC	CASSSEPAPQGEQYF
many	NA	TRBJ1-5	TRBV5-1	TGCGCCAGCAGCCCGGGGGGGGTGGATCAGCCCCAGCATTTT	CASSPGGVDQPQHF
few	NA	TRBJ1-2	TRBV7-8	TGTGCCAGCAGTCCGGCCCAGCAGGGTATCAGTGGCTACACCTTC	CASSPAQQGISGYTF
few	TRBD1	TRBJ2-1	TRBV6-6	TGTGCCAGCAGTTACCGGGACAGGGGCGACAATGAGCAGTTCTTC	CASSYRDRGDNEQFF
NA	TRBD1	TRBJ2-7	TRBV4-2	TGTGCCAGCAGCCTCGACAGGGGTACCTACGAGCAGTACTTC	CASSLDRGTYEQYF
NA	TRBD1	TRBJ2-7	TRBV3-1	TGTGCCAGCAGCCAATGGGACAGGGGCTACGAGCAGTACTTC	CASSQWDRGYEQYF
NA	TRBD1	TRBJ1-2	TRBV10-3	TGTGCCATCAGTACCGGGACAGGGGGCCGAGAAACCTTC	CAISTGTGGRETF
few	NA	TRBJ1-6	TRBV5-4	TGTGCCAGCAGCCCCTCTGCCCAGGCTACAAGGGGTTCACCCCTCCACTTT	CASSPSAQATRGSPLHF
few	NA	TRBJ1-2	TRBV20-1	TGCAGTGCTAGGGATGGGGCTTATGGCTACACCTTC	CSARDGAYGYTF
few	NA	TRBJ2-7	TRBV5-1	TGCGCCAGCAGCTGGGGGACCCTCCTGTCCTACGAGCAGTACTTC	CASSWGTLLSYEQYF
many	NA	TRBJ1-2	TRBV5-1	TGCGCCAGCAGCTTGGGACCCGCCTACCTTAACTATGGCTACACCTTC	CASSLGPAYLNYGYTF
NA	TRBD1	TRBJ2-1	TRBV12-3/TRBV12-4	TGTGCCAGCAGTTTACTGACAGGGAGAGTGGATGAGCAGTTCTTC	CASSLLTGRVDEQFF
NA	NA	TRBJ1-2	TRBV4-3	TGCGCCAGCAGCCAAGATCCACAGGGCCATGGCTACACCTTC	CASSQDPQGHGYTF
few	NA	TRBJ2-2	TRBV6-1	TGTGCCAGCAGCGTTCGCACCGGGGAGCTGTTTTTT	CASSVRTGELFF
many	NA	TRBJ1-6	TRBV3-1	TGTGCCAGCAGCCGCGGGGACTCCTATAATTCACCCCTCCACTTT	CASSRGDSYNSPLHF
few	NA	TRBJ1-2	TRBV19	TGTGCCAGTACCAGAATGCCTAAATCCCCCGCGGGGGGGAACTATGGCTACACCTTC	CASTRMPKSPAGGNYGYTF
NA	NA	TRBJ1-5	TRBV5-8	TGTGCCAGCAGCTCCTGGGACCGGGGCCAGCCCCAGCATTTT	CASSSWDRGQPQHF
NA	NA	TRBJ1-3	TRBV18	TGTGCCAGCTCCCTCCAGGGGTCCCTCTCTGGAAACACCATATATTTT	CASSLQGSLSGNTIYF
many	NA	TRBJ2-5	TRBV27	TGTGCCAGCAGTTCCCGGGGGAGACAAGAGACCCAGTACTTC	CASSSRGRQETQYF
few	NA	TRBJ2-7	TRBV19	TGTGCCAGTAGTACGCTACAGGGATTCTCCTACGAGCAGTACTTC	CASSTLQGFSYEQYF
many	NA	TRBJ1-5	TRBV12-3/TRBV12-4	TGTGCCAGCAGTTTTGAAAATCGCCCACAGCCCCAGCATTTT	CASSFENRPQPQHF
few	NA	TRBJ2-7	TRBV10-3	TGTGCCATCAGTGACCGGGACGGGACCTACGAGCAGTACTTC	CAISDRDGTYEQYF
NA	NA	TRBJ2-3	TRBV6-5	TGTGCCAGCAGTTCCGAGGGACATGAAGTGGATACGCAGTATTTT	CASSSEGHEVDTQYF
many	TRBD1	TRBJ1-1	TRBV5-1	TGCGCCAGCAGCTGGGGGGACAGAGAAAACACTGAAGCTTTCTTT	CASSWGDRENTEAFF
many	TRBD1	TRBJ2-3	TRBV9	TGTGCCAGCAGCGTACGACAGGGTCTTGGCACAGATACGCAGTATTTT	CASSVRQGLGTDTQYF
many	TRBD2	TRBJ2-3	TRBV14	TGTGCCAGCAGCCAGGGACTAGCGGGCACAGATACGCAGTATTTT	CASSQGLAGTDTQYF
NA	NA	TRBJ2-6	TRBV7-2	TGTGCCAGCAGTATCACGGGACCCATCTCTGGGGCCAACGTCCTGACTTTC	CASSITGPISGANVLTF
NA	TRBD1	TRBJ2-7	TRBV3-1	TGTGCCAGCAGCCGGGGACAGGGTTACGAGCAGTACTTC	CASSRGQGYEQYF
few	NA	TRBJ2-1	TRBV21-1	TGTGCTCCGCCAGGGGGTCCCTACAATGAGCAGTTCTTC	CAPPGGPYNEQFF
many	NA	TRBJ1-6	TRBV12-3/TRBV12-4	TGTGCCAGCAGTCCACACCGCTCCTATAATTCACCCCTCCACTTT	CASSPHRSYNSPLHF
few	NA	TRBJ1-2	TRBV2	TGTGCCAGCATAGGGGTCCCCAGTCCCTCGAACTATGGCTACACCTTC	CASIGVPSPSNYGYTF
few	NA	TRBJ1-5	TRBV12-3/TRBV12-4	TGTGCCAGCAGTTTAGCTTTCGGAGAGGTGGGGGGCCGGCAGCCCCAGCATTTT	CASSLAFGEVGGRQPQHF
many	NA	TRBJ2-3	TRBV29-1	TGCAGCGTTGAAGTTATGGGGGCCCGCACAGATACGCAGTATTTT	CSVEVMGARTDTQYF
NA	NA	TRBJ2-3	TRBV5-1	TGCGCCAGCAGCCCGGGGAGGCTCCGGGATACGCAGTATTTT	CASSPGRLRDTQYF